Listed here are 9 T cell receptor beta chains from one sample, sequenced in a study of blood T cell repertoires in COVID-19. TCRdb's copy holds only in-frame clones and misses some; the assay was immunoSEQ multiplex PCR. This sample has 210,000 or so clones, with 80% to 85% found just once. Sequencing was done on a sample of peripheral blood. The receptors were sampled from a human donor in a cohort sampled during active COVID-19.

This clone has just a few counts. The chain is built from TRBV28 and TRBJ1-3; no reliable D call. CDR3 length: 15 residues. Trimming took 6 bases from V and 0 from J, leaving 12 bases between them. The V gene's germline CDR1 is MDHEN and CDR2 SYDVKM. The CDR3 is CASSRGGTSGNTIYF. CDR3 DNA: TGTGCCAGCAGCCGAGGCGGCACCTCTGGAAACACCATATATTTT.

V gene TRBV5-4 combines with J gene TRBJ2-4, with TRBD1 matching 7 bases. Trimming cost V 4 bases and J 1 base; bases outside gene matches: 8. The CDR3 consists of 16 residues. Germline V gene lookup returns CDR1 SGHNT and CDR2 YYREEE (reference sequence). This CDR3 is CASSQDRVIAKNIQYF. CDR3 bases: TGTGCCAGCAGCCAAGACAGGGTCATCGCCAAAAACATTCAGTACTTC. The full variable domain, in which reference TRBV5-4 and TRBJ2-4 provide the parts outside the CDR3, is ETGVTQSPTHLIKTRGQQVTLRCSSQSGHNTVSWYQQALGQGPQFIFQYYREEENGRGNFPPRFSGLQFPNYSSELNVNALELDDSALYLCASSQDRVIAKNIQYFGAGTRLSVL.

Here the CDR3 DNA reads TGTGCCAGTAGTATAATTTTAGTCGGACAGGGGCAAGAGACCCAGTACTTC. This sequence encodes CASSIILVGQGQETQYF. The rearrangement links TRBV19 to TRBJ2-5; TRBD1 agrees at 9 bases. The CDR3 extends over 17 amino acids. The germline V gene encodes CDR1 LNHDA and CDR2 SQIVND (reference sequence). Trimming took 2 bases from V and 2 from J; bases not matched to a gene: 9.

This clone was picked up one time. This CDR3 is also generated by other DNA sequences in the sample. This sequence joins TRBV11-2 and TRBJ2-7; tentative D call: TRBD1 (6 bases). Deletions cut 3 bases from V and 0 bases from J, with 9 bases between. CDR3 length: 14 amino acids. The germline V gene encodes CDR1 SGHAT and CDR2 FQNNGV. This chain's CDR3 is CASSLDRSSYEQYF. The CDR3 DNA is TGTGCCAGCAGCTTGGACAGATCCTCCTACGAGCAGTACTTC.

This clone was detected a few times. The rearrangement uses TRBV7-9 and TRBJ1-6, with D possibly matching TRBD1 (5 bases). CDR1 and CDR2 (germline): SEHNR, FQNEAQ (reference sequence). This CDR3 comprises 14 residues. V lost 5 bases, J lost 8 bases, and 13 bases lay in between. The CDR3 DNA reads TGTGCCAGCAGCCCCCAGGGTGGGCATTCACCCCTCCACTTT. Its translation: CASSPQGGHSPLHF.

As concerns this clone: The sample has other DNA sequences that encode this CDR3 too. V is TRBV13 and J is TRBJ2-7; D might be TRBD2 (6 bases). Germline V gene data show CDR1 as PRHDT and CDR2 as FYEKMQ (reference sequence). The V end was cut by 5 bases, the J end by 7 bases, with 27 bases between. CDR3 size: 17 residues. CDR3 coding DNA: TGTGCCAGCAGCCCGAGCGATGTAGGGGTTCATGGGGGGGAGCAGTACTTC. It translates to CASSPSDVGVHGGEQYF.

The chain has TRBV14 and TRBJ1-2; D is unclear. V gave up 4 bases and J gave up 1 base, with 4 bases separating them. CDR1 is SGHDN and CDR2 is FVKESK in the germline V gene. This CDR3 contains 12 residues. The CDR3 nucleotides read TGTGCCAGCAGCCCCCATAACTATGGCTACACCTTC. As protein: CASSPHNYGYTF.

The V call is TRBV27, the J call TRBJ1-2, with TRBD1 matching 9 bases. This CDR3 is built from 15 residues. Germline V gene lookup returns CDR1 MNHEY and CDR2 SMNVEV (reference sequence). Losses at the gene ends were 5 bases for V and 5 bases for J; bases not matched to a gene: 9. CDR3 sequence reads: CASSPGQGLGYGYTF. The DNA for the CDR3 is TGTGCCAGCAGTCCGGGACAGGGATTGGGGTATGGCTACACCTTC.

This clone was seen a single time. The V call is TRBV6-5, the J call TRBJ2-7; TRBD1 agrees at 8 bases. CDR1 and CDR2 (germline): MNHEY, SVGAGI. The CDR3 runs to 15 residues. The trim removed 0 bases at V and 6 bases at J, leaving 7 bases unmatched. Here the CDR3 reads CASSYSRGQGSEQYF. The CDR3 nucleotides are TGTGCCAGCAGTTACTCCAGGGGGCAGGGGAGCGAGCAGTACTTC.